Listed here are 8 T cell receptor beta chains from one sample, sequenced in a study of blood T cells in healthy people across ages. Then a second PCR, running about 7 to 11 cycles, was carried out with a sample-barcoded 5' primer and a J-beta primer mix. Via MiXCR, TCRdb re-called the 5' RACE reads, giving one row per CDR3 protein. The sample contains hundreds of thousands of distinct CDR3 sequences, approximately 50% of which appear only once. The sample was blood. The receptor source for this set is a man aged 60 to 75 in good health.

The CDR3 region is CASSLAPHTGELFF. The CDR3 DNA sequence: TGCGCCAGCAGCTTGGCGCCTCACACCGGGGAGCTGTTTTTT. J is TRBJ2-2 and V is TRBV5-1; D is uncertain. Per the germline V gene, CDR1 is SGHRS and CDR2 is YFSETQ. Trimming left V 0 bases short and J 3 bases short, with 6 bases between. This CDR3 is 14 amino acids long.

For this clonotype: Given the absence of the conserved phenylalanine or tryptophan at the CDR3 end, a read error is likely. The chain links TRBV24-1 to TRBJ1-2, with 7 bases that match TRBD1. CDR1 and CDR2 from the germline V gene are KGHDR and SFDVKD. J was trimmed by 8 bases and V by 4 bases; bases with no gene match: 3. The CDR3 has 12 residues. Here the CDR3 reads CATSEDRRGYTL. The CDR3 DNA reads as TGTGCCACCAGTGAGGACAGGCGGGGCTACACCTTA.

The rearrangement uses TRBV12-3 or TRBV12-4 and TRBJ2-5; D unclear. CDR3 length: 13 amino acids. Trimming took off 7 bases at V and 5 bases at J, with 14 bases between the two ends. CDR3: CASNQGGGETQYF. The CDR3 DNA reads as TGTGCCAGCAACCAAGGTGGTGGTGAGACCCAGTACTTC.

The chain joins TRBV29-1 to TRBJ1-1, with D perhaps matching TRBD1 (6 bases). Germline V gene data show CDR1 as SQVTM and CDR2 as ANQGSEA. CDR3 size: 11 residues. V lost 7 bases, J lost 8 bases, and 14 bases lay in between. The CDR3: CSALRTVEAFF. In DNA, the CDR3 is TGCAGCGCCCTACGGACAGTCGAAGCTTTCTTT.

The CDR3 spells CASSPVRADEQYF. The CDR3 region has the DNA TGTGCCAGCTCACCGGTCCGGGCAGACGAGCAGTACTTC. The chain is built from TRBV18 and TRBJ2-5; D is undetermined. The J call may be wrong; the DNA end is better matched by TRBJ2-7. This CDR3 region has 13 residues. Germline V gene data show CDR1 as KGHSH and CDR2 as LQKENI.

This CDR3 reads CASSYLGLDTEAFF. For the CDR3, the DNA is TGTGCCAGCAGCTACTTGGGGTTGGACACTGAAGCTTTCTTT. The chain has TRBV6-1 and TRBJ1-1; D is undetermined. The CDR3 has 14 amino acids. Germline CDR1 reads MNHNS; CDR2 reads SASEGT. Trimming took off 6 bases at V and 3 bases at J, with 14 bases between the two ends.

The gene calls are TRBV12-3 or TRBV12-4 and TRBJ2-5; 7 bases agree with TRBD1. The CDR3 extends over 15 amino acids. Trimming at V came to 3 bases and at J to 4 bases, leaving 8 bases not matched to a gene. CDR3 in DNA: TGTGCCAGCAGTTTTGGGCAGGGGGTTGGAGAGACCCAGTACTTC. As protein: CASSFGQGVGETQYF.

The sample holds a few counts of this clonotype. This rearrangement joins TRBV7-9 to TRBJ2-5; D is possibly TRBD1 (6 bases). This CDR3 is built from 14 residues. CDR1 and CDR2 from the germline V gene are SEHNR and FQNEAQ (reference sequence). Trimming took 5 bases from V and 4 from J, leaving 14 bases between them. DNA of the CDR3: TGTGCCAGCAGCGAAACAGGGCTAGGAGAGACCCAGTACTTC. This gives the protein CASSETGLGETQYF.